This TCR beta chain stems from a study of blood T cell repertoires in COVID-19. Study-wide background: Researchers got acute and convalescent COVID-19 samples from the United States, Italy and Spain. PBMCs, B-cell-depleted T cells, or T cells provided the cDNA or gDNA that made up the material.

Original methodology: Amplification with reference gene primers provided the estimates of nucleated cell counts. Clones were sequenced by immunoSEQ multiplex PCR, and TCRdb holds only the in-frame ones, with some missing. V, J and clone size were drawn from that table, and D and trimming were deduced from the DNA. The sample yields 8,000 or so clones, around 79% seen once. The V gene end was trimmed by 1 base and the J gene end by 4 bases; junction bases not matched to a gene: 4. Germline V gene data show CDR1 as PRHDT and CDR2 as FYEKMQ (reference sequence). This CDR3 is 15 amino acids long. The sample comprised peripheral blood. This TCR was sampled from a human donor in a cohort sampled during active COVID-19. V usage is TRBV13 and J usage is TRBJ2-7; 10 nucleotides match TRBD2. The CDR3 sequence: CASSLASGSIYEQYF. Here the CDR3 DNA reads TGTGCCAGCAGCTTAGCTAGCGGGAGTATATACGAGCAGTACTTC.